These T cell receptor beta chains were read from a single sample in a study of tumor-infiltrating lymphocytes in oesophageal squamous cell carcinoma. TCRdb independently ran MiXCR on the PCR reads; one entry per CDR3 protein. The data contain 9,500 to 12,000 distinct CDR3 sequences, less than 65% of them singletons. What was sequenced was esophageal tumor tissue. The receptor set was obtained from a male donor with esophageal squamous cell carcinoma. CDR3s include the opening cysteine and the closing phenylalanine or tryptophan. D genes are given only for firm matches. A row's size may be missing; if present it is once, few, many or a size class.

clone_size	v_call	d_call	j_call	cdr3_nt	cdr3_aa
.	TRBV12-3/TRBV12-4	.	TRBJ1-6	TGTGCCAGCAAGACGGGACTAGCGACCTCCTACGAGCAGTACTTT	CASKTGLATSYEQYF
.	TRBV10-3	.	TRBJ2-1	TGTGCCATCAGTGACCTAACGGAAGAGCAGTTCTTC	CAISDLTEEQFF
few	TRBV7-9	.	TRBJ2-7	TGTGCCAGCAGGGCGCCAGGGCCCAATAGGGAGCAGTACTTC	CASRAPGPNREQYF
.	TRBV7-6	TRBD1	TRBJ2-7	TGTGCCAGCAGCTTAGCGGGGGGAAGTGGATGGACAGGGGGCTTCTACGAGCAGTACTTC	CASSLAGGSGWTGGFYEQYF
.	TRBV7-8	.	TRBJ2-1	TGTGCCAGCAGCGTCGGGACGACTCAGGGGAATGAGCAGTTCTTC	CASSVGTTQGNEQFF
few	TRBV5-4	TRBD2	TRBJ2-5	TGTGCCAGCACCCTCTGGCGGGGGGGCGGGGAGACCCAGTACTTC	CASTLWRGGGETQYF
medium-sized	TRBV12-3/TRBV12-4	TRBD1	TRBJ1-1	TGTGCCAGCAGCTGGAGACAGGGAGCCTTGAACACTGAAGCTTTCTTT	CASSWRQGALNTEAFF
.	TRBV19	.	TRBJ1-5	TGTGCCAGTAGTATTATGGACAGTAATCAGCCCCAGCATTTT	CASSIMDSNQPQHF
.	TRBV7-2	.	TRBJ2-7	TGTGCCAGCAGCCTGTCCGGGGCAGGCCTCTCCTACGAGCAGTACTTC	CASSLSGAGLSYEQYF
few	TRBV9	TRBD2	TRBJ2-7	TGTGCCAGCAGCGTAGAGGTAGCGGGACCCTACGAGCAGTACTTC	CASSVEVAGPYEQYF
.	TRBV28	.	TRBJ2-5	TGTGCCAGCAGTTCCGGGACATTCAAAGAGACCCAGTACTTC	CASSSGTFKETQYF
.	TRBV7-2	.	TRBJ2-1	TGTGCCAGCAGCTTAGCCTCAGAGCGAGGCGGGCAGTTCTTC	CASSLASERGGQFF
many	TRBV28	TRBD1	TRBJ2-1	TGTGCCAGCAGCCCAAGTCTCCGGGACAGGGAGAGGGATGAGCAGTTCTTC	CASSPSLRDRERDEQFF
.	TRBV30	.	TRBJ2-1	TGTGCCTGGACGGTGGGGAGCTCCTACAATGAGCAGTTCTTC	CAWTVGSSYNEQFF
many	TRBV24-1	TRBD1	TRBJ1-2	TGTGCCACCAGTGACTCCGGGACAGATGGCTACACCTTC	CATSDSGTDGYTF
.	TRBV7-3	.	TRBJ2-1	TGTGCCAGCAGCCCCCAGGCCCTAGGACTACGAGACAATGAGCAGTTCTTC	CASSPQALGLRDNEQFF
many	TRBV7-2	TRBD1	TRBJ2-3	TGTGCCAGCAGCGCTCGACAGGGTGGGAGCACAGATACGCAGTATTTT	CASSARQGGSTDTQYF
.	TRBV7-6	.	TRBJ2-7	TGTGCCAGCAGCCTGACTAGAGGGGATGAGCAGTACTTC	CASSLTRGDEQYF
.	TRBV7-3	TRBD2	TRBJ2-1	TGTGCCAGCAGCTTATCTAGCGGGAAACCCTACAATGAGCAGTTCTTC	CASSLSSGKPYNEQFF
few	TRBV7-2	TRBD1	TRBJ2-1	TGTGCCAGCAGCTTATACCGGGACAGGGACAATGAGCAGTTCTTC	CASSLYRDRDNEQFF
.	TRBV30	.	TRBJ2-2	TGTGCCTGGAGCGGTGTTGCGGGACTTAACACCGGGGAGCTGTTTTTT	CAWSGVAGLNTGELFF
few	TRBV7-8	.	TRBJ2-7	TGTGCCAGCAGCTTAGATCCGGGAAACGAGCAGTACTTC	CASSLDPGNEQYF
few	TRBV7-8	TRBD1	TRBJ2-5	TGTGCCAGCAGCCGAACAGGGGGCGGACCAGAAGTAGGAGAGACCCAGTACTTC	CASSRTGGGPEVGETQYF
many	TRBV7-6	.	TRBJ2-2	TGTGCCAGCAGCTTAGGGCAGTTCAGCACCGGGGAGCTGTTTTTT	CASSLGQFSTGELFF
few	TRBV7-2	.	TRBJ2-5	TGTGCCAGCAGTCTACGCCGGGGGGCACCCCAGGGAGGCCAGTACTTC	CASSLRRGAPQGGQYF
.	TRBV6-2/TRBV6-3	.	TRBJ2-7	TGTGCCAGCAGTACGGGACTTCCTGCCTACGAGCAGTACTTC	CASSTGLPAYEQYF
few	TRBV7-6	.	TRBJ2-1	TGTGCTAGCAGCTTACGACCCGAGAATGAGCAGTTCTTC	CASSLRPENEQFF
many	TRBV28	.	TRBJ2-1	TGTGCCAGCACTTTCCATCAGTACAATGAGCAGTTCTTC	CASTFHQYNEQFF
medium-sized	TRBV7-3	TRBD2	TRBJ2-3	TGTGCCAGCAGCAGCGGACTAGCCACAGATACGCAGTATTTT	CASSSGLATDTQYF